This entry concerns a single TCR beta chain. This entry comes from a study of control samples from healthy donors and cancer patients. The V segment lost 6 bases and the J segment 0 bases; nucleotides outside the gene matches: 5. Per germline, CDR1 SGHTA and CDR2 FQGNSA. The CDR3 is 14 amino acids. Method: immunoSEQ multiplex PCR; TCRdb's copy keeps in-frame clones and lacks some. The sample carries roughly 99,000 clones, around 82% recorded once. The chain employs TRBV7-2 and TRBJ2-7, with TRBD2 matching 7 bases. The source is a man aged 55 to 70 in good health. Sample: blood. This chain's CDR3 is CASRSASGSYEQYF. CDR3 nucleotides: TGTGCCAGCAGGTCCGCTAGCGGCTCCTACGAGCAGTACTTC.